This T cell receptor (beta chain) originates from a study of early T cells in non-severe SARS-CoV-2 infection (dated by TCRdb to about 2021). Notes on the research overall: Because TCR sequencing relied on bulk RNA taken from unsorted whole blood, pairing of alpha and beta chains was not possible.

The library was prepared using 5' RACE. Sequenced using a NextSeq 500. To correct for sequencing error and PCR bias, the TCR library protocol tagged individual cDNA molecules with unique molecular identifiers. Both TCR alpha and beta chains were sequenced, and tight co-correlation was observed between alpha and beta sequence abundances in each sample. As for the original processing: Decombinator V4 was used to annotate the V gene, J gene and CDR3 of the TCR sequences. Expanded TCRs were defined as changing significantly between any two time points under a Poisson model with p below 0.0001. TCR abundances were normalised to the total number of TCRs sequenced in each sample and reported as counts per million. TRAV1-2 paired with TRAJ12, TRAJ20 or TRAJ33 defined MAIT TCRs, while TRAV10 paired with TRAJ18 defined iNKT TCRs. VDJdb, accessed on 1 November 2021, was searched for TCRs annotated for CMV, EBV and SARS-CoV-2, and TCRs annotated for more than one antigen were excluded. In TCRdb, the public reads were trimmed at Q25 with fastp and aligned with MiXCR, with productive beta chains retained. Identical CDR3 proteins give one entry, which carries the most common genes and DNA. The V and J calls and clone size are TCRdb's, not the authors'. Present in this sample are more than 65,000 distinct CDR3 sequences, roughly 13% of which were seen just once. The ten largest clones capture approximately 1.1% of the sample.

The germline V gene supplies CDR1 SGHTA and CDR2 FQGNSA. V is pruned by 5 bases and J by 8 bases, leaving 4 bases of the junction without a gene match. Inclusive of the bounding cysteine and phenylalanine, the CDR3 is 14 residues long. The retained sequence is limited to the CDR3, 42 bases, with the frame set at the first base. General conclusions and limits of the study: VDJdb matching was skewed toward anti-spike CD8 responses, so virus-specific expansions were likely underestimated and private and CD4 specificities were missed.

The table lists this clonotype with many counts. What this receptor recognizes is not known. Nothing much larger sits one base from this clone, and base qualities are not available. The study was a case-control design nested within a healthcare worker cohort in London, UK, with weekly nasopharyngeal swab PCR tests and blood sampling. Healthcare workers were recruited between 23 and 31 March 2020, during the week of the UK lockdown, and were followed weekly for up to about 15 weeks. This TCR was recovered from an adult who was a healthcare worker with PCR-confirmed SARS-CoV-2 infection or an uninfected control (not recorded which). Recombination connected TRBV7-2 to TRBJ2-2; TRBD1 fits 11 bases in the junction. Sequencing was performed on whole blood. The nucleotides read TGTGCCAGCAGCCCGGACAGGGGGCGGGGGGAGCTGTTTTTT. This is translated as CASSPDRGRGELFF.